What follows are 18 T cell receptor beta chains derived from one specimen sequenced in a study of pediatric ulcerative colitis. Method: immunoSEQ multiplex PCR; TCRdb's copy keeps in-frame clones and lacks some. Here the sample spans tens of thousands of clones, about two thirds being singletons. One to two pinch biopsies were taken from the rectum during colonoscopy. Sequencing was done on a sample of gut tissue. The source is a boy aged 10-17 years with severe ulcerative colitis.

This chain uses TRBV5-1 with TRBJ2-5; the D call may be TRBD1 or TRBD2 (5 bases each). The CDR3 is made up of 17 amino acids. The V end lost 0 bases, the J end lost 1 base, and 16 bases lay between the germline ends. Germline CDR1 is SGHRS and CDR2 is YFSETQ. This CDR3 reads CASSLGRASGGQETQYF. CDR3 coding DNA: TGCGCCAGCAGCTTGGGAAGGGCTAGTGGGGGCCAAGAGACCCAGTACTTC.

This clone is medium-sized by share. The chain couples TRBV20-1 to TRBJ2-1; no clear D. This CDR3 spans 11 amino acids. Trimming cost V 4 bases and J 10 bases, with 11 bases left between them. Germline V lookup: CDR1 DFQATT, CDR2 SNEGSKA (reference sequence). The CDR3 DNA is TGCAGTGCTACAAAGGGCACCGAGCAGTTCTTC. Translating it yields CSATKGTEQFF.

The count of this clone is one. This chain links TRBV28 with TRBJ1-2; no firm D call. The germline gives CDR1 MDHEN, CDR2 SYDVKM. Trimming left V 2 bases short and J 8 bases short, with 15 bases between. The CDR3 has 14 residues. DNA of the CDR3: TGTGCCAGCAGTTTAAGGGCCCTCGCTCGAGGCTACACCTTC. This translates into CASSLRALARGYTF.

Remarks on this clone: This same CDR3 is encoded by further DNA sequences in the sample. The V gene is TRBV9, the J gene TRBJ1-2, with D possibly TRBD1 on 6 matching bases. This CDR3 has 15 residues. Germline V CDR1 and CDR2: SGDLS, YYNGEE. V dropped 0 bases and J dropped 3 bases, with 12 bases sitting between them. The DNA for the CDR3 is TGTGCCAGCAGCGTAGGGCCAGGGGCTGACTATGGCTACACCTTC. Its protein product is CASSVGPGADYGYTF.

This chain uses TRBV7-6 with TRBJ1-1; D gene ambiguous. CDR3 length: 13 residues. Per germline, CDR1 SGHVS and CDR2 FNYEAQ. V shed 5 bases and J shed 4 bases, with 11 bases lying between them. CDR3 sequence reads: CASSPGEGTEAFF. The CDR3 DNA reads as TGTGCCAGCAGCCCTGGTGAGGGCACTGAAGCTTTCTTT. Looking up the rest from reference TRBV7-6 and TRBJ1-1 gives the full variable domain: GAGVSQSPRYKVTKRGQDVALRCDPISGHVSLYWYRQALGQGPEFLTYFNYEAQQDKSGLPNDRFSAERPEGSISTLTIQRTEQRDSAMYRCASSPGEGTEAFFGQGTRLTVV.

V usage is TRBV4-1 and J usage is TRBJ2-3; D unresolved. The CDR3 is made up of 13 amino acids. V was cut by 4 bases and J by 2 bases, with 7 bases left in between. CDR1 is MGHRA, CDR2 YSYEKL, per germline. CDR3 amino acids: CASSLYYTDTQYF. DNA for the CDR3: TGCGCCAGCAGCCTTTATTACACAGATACGCAGTATTTT.

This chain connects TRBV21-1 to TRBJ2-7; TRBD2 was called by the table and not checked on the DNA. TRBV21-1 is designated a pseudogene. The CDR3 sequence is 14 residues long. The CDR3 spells CASTPGLAAYEQYF. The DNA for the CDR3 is TGTGCCAGCACCCCGGGACTAGCGGCCTACGAGCAGTACTTC.

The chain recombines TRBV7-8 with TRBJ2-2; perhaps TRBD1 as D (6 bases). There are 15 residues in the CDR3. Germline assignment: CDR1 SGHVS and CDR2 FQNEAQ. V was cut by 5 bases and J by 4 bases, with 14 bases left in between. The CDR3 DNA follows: TGTGCCAGCAGCATGTCCGGGACAAGCACCGGGGAGCTGTTTTTT. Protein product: CASSMSGTSTGELFF.

DNA for the CDR3: TGTGCCAGCAGTAGGGTAGTGGAGCAGTTCTTC. Its translation is CASSRVVEQFF. The chain carries TRBV2 and TRBJ2-1; D gene uncertain. The ends were cut back, 5 bases at V and 10 bases at J, with 9 bases in the middle. Germline V CDR1 and CDR2: SNHLY, FYNNEI. The CDR3 has 11 amino acids.

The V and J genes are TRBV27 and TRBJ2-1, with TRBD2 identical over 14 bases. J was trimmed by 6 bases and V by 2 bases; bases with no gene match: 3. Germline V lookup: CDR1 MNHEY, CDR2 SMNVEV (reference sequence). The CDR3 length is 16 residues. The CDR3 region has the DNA TGTGCCAGCAGTTTACTCGGGACTAGCGGGGGCAATGAGCAGTTCTTC. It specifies CASSLLGTSGGNEQFF.

CDR3 loop: CASSPLVDIGGRYEQYF. The CDR3, as DNA: TGTGCCAGCAGCCCGCTTGTAGATATAGGCGGGAGGTACGAGCAGTACTTC. This chain joins TRBV7-9 and TRBJ2-7, with TRBD2 matching 8 bases. The V segment lost 5 bases and the J segment 4 bases; nucleotides outside the gene matches: 16. Germline V lookup: CDR1 SEHNR, CDR2 FQNEAQ (reference sequence). The CDR3 totals 17 residues.

As DNA, the CDR3 is TGTGCTAGTGGCCAATCCTCGGGGGGCAGGTTAATCAGCCCCCAGCATTTT. It yields the protein CASGQSSGGRLISPQHF. This rearrangement joins TRBV12-5 to TRBJ1-5; possible D gene TRBD1, 6 bases. CDR1 is LGHNT and CDR2 is FRNRAP in the germline V gene. The CDR3 consists of 17 residues. Trimming pared 6 bases from V and 10 bases from J, leaving 28 bases between.

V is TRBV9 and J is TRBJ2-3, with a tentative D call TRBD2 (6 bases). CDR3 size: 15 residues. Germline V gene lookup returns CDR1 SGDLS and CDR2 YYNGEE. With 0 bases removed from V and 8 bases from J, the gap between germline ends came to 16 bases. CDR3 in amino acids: CASSVGGGGESTQYF. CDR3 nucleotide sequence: TGTGCCAGCAGCGTAGGGGGAGGTGGGGAAAGTACGCAGTATTTT. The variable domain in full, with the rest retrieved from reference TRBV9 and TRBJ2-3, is DSGVTQTPKHLITATGQRVTLRCSPRSGDLSVYWYQQSLDQGLQFLIQYYNGEERAKGNILERFSAQQFPDLHSELNLSSLELGDSALYFCASSVGGGGESTQYFGPGTRLTVL.

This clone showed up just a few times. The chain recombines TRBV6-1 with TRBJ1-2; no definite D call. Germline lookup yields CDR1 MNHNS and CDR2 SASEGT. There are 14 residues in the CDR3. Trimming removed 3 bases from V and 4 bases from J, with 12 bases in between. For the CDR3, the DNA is TGTGCCAGCAGTGAGACCCTCGGAACCTATGGCTACACCTTC. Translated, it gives CASSETLGTYGYTF.

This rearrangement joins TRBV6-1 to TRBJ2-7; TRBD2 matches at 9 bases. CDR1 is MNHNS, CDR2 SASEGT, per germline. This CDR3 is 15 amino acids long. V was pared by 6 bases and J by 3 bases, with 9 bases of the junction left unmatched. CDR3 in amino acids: CASSVQGTSRYEQYF. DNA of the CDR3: TGTGCCAGCAGCGTGCAGGGGACTAGCCGCTACGAGCAGTACTTC.

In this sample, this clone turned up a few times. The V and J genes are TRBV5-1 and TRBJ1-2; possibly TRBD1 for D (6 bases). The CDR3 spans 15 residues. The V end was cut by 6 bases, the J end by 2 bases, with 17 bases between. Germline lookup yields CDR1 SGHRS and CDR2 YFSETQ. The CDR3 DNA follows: TGCGCCAGCACCGAAGGGGGAAGGGCGAACTATGGCTACACCTTC. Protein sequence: CASTEGGRANYGYTF.

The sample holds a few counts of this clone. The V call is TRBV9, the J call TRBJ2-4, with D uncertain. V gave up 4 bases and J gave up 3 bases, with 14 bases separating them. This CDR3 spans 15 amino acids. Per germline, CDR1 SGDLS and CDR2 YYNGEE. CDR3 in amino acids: CASSLGFDDKNIQYF. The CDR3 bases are TGTGCCAGCAGCTTAGGGTTCGATGACAAAAACATTCAGTACTTC.

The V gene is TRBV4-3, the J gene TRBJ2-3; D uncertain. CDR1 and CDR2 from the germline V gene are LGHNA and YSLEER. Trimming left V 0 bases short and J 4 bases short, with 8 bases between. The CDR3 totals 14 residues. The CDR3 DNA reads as TGCGCCAGCAGCCAAGATTTGGGCGCAGATACGCAGTATTTT. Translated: CASSQDLGADTQYF.